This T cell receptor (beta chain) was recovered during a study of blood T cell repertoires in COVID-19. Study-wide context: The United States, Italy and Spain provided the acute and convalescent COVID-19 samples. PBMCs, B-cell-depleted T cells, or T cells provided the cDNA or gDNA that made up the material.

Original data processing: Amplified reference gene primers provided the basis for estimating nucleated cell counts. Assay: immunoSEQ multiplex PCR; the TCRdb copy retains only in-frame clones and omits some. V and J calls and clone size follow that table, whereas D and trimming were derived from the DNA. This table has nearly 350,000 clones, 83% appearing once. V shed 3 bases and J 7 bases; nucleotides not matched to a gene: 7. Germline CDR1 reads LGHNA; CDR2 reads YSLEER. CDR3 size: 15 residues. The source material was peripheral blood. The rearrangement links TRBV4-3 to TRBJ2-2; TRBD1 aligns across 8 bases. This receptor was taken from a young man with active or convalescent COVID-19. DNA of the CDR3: TGCGCCAGCAGCCAGTTCAGGGGGCGGATCGGGGAGCTGTTTTTT. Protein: CASSQFRGRIGELFF.